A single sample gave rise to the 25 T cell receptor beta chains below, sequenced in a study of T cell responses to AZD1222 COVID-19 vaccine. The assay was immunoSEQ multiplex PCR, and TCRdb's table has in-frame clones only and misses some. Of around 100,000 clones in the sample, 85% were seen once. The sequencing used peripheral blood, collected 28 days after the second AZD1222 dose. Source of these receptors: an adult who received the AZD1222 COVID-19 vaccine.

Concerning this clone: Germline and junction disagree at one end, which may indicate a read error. DNA of the CDR3: TGTGCTAGCAGCTCGGGGATTAATCAGCCCCAGCATTTT. It encodes CASSSGINQPQHF. This chain uses TRBV7-7 with TRBJ1-5, with no clear D. Germline V gene data show CDR1 as SSHAT and CDR2 as FNYEAQ (reference sequence). The CDR3 totals 13 residues.

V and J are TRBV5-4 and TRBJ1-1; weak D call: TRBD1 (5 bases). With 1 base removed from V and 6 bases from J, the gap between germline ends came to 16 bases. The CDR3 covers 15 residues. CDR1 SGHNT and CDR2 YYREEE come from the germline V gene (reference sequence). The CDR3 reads CASSLQGRAIPEAFF. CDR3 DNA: TGTGCCAGCAGCTTGCAAGGCAGGGCGATCCCTGAAGCTTTCTTT.

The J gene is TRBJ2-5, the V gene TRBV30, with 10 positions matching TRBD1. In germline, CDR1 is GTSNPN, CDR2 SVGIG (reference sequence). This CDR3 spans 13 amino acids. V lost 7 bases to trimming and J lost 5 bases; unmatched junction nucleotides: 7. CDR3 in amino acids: CAYLTDRGETQYF. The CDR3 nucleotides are TGTGCCTACCTTACGGACAGGGGGGAGACCCAGTACTTC.

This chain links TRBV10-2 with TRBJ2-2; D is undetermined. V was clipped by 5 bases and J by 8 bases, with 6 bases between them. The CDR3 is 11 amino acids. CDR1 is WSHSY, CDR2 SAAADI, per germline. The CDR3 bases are TGCGCCAGCAGTAGCTGGGGGGAGCTGTTTTTT. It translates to CASSSWGELFF.

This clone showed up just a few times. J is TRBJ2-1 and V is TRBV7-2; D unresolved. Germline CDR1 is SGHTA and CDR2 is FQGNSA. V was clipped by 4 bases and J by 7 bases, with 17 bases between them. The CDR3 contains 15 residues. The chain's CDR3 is CASSSPPIPWNEQFF. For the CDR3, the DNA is TGTGCCAGCAGCTCCCCGCCCATCCCCTGGAATGAGCAGTTCTTC.

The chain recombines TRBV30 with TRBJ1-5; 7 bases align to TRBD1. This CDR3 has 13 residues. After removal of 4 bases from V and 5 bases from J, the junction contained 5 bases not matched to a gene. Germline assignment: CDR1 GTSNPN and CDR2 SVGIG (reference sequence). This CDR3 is CAWTGGGDQPQHF. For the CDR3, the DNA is TGTGCCTGGACAGGGGGAGGGGATCAGCCCCAGCATTTT.

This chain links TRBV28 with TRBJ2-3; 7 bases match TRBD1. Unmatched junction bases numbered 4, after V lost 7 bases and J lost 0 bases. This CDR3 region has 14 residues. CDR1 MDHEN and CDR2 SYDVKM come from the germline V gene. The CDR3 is CASKPQGSTDTQYF. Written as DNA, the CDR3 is TGTGCCAGCAAACCACAGGGGAGCACAGATACGCAGTATTTT.

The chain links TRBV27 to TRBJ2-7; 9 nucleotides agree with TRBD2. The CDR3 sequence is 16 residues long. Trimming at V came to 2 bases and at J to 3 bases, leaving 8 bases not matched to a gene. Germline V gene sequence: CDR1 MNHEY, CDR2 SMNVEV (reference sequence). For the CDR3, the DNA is TGTGCCAGCAGTTTACCCAATGTAGCGGGGGTCTACGAGCAGTACTTC. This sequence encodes CASSLPNVAGVYEQYF.

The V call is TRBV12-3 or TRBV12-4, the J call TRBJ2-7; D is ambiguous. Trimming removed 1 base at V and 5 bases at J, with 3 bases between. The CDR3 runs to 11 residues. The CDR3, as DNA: TGTGCCAGCAGTTTAGGCCACGAGCAGTACTTC. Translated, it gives CASSLGHEQYF.

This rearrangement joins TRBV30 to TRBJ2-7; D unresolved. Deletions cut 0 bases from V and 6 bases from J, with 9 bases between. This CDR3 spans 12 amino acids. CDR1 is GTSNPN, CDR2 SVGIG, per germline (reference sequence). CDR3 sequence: CAWSVQGSEQYF. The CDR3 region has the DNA TGTGCCTGGAGTGTACAAGGGTCCGAGCAGTACTTC.

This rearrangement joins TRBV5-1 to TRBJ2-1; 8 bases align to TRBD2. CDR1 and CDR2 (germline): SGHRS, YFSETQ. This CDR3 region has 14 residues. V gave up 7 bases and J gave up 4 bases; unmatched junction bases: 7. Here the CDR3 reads CASVPIAGYNEQFF. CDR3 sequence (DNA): TGCGCCAGCGTCCCCATAGCGGGGTACAATGAGCAGTTCTTC.

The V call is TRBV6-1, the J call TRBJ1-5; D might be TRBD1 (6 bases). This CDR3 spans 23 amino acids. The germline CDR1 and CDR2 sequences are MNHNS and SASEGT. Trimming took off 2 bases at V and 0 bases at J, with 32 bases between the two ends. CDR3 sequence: CASSEHGGQGRVFGGYSNQPQHF. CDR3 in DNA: TGTGCCAGCAGTGAACACGGGGGACAAGGAAGGGTGTTCGGCGGGTATAGCAATCAGCCCCAGCATTTT.

CDR3: CASSLNYGVLTEKLFF. In nucleotides, the CDR3 is TGTGCCAGCAGTTTAAACTATGGGGTGTTGACGGAAAAACTGTTTTTT. The chain uses TRBV27 and TRBJ1-4, with no clear D. Germline CDR1 is MNHEY and CDR2 is SMNVEV (reference sequence). V dropped 2 bases and J dropped 8 bases, with 18 bases sitting between them. This CDR3 has 16 residues.

CDR3 bases: TGCAGTGCTAACCTCGGAGAGCAGTACTTC. Amino acid sequence: CSANLGEQYF. The rearrangement links TRBV20-1 to TRBJ2-7; D remains unclear. The CDR3 has 10 amino acids. The germline V gene has CDR1 DFQATT and CDR2 SNEGSKA (reference sequence). The V end was cut by 4 bases, the J end by 7 bases, with 8 bases between.

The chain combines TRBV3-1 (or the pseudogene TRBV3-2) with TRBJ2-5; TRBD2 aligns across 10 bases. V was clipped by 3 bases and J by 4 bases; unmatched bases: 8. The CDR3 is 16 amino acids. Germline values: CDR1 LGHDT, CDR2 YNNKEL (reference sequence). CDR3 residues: CASSQRSGGARETQYF. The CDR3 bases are TGTGCCAGCAGCCAGAGGAGCGGGGGGGCCAGAGAGACCCAGTACTTC.

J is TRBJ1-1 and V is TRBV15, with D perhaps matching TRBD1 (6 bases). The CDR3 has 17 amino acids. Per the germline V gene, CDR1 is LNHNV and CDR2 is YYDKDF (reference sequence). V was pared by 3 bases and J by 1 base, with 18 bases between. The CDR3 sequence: CATSSPGGGMWNTEAFF. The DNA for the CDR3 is TGTGCCACCAGCAGTCCAGGAGGGGGAATGTGGAACACTGAAGCTTTCTTT.

The CDR3 DNA is TGTGCCAGCAGCTTAACACCGGGACTAGTGGATGAGCAGTTCTTC. Translated: CASSLTPGLVDEQFF. The chain recombines TRBV7-3 with TRBJ2-1, with 8 bases lining up with TRBD2. The CDR3 consists of 15 residues. Germline-derived CDR1 and CDR2 are SGHTA and FQGTGA. The V segment lost 0 bases and the J segment 8 bases; nucleotides outside the gene matches: 6.

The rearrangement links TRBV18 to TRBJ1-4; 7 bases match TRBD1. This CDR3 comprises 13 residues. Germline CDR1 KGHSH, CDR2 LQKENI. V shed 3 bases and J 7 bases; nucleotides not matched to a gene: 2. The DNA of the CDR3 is TGTGCCAGCTCACCGGACAGGTCTGAAAAACTGTTTTTT. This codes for CASSPDRSEKLFF.

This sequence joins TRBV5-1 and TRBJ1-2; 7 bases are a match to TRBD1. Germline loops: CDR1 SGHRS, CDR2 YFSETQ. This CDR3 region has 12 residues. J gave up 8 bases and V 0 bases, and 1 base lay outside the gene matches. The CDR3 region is CASSLDRGGYTF. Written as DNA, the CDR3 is TGCGCCAGCAGCTTGGACAGGGGCGGCTACACCTTC.

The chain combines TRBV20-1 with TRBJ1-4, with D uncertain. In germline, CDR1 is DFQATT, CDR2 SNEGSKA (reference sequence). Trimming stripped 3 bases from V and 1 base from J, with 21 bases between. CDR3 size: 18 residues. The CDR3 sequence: CSASPVAGREETNEKLFF. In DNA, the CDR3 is TGCAGTGCTAGTCCGGTTGCCGGGAGGGAGGAAACTAATGAAAAACTGTTTTTT.

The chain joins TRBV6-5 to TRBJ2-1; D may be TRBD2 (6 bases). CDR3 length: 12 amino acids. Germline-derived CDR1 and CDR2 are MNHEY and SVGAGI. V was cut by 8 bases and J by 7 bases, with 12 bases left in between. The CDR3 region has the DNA TGTGCCAGCCATCTTGGGGGGAATGAGCAGTTCTTC. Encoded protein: CASHLGGNEQFF.

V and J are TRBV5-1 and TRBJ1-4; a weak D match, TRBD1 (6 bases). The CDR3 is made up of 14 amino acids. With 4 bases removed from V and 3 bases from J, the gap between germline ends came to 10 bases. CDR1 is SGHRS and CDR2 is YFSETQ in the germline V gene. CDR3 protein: CASSVQGSNEKLFF. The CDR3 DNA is TGCGCCAGCAGCGTACAGGGTTCTAATGAAAAACTGTTTTTT.

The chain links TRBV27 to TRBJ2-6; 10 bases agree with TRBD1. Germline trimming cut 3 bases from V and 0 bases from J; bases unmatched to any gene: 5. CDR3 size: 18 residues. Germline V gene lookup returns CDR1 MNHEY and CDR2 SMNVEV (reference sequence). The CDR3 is CASSLRQGASSGANVLTF. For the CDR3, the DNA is TGTGCCAGCAGTTTGCGACAGGGGGCTTCCTCTGGGGCCAACGTCCTGACTTTC.

As DNA, the CDR3 is TGTGCCAGCAGCACACCCCGGGGGACAGGAGAAGCTTTCTTT. It specifies CASSTPRGTGEAFF. The V gene is TRBV11-3, the J gene TRBJ1-1, with 8 bases matching TRBD1. The CDR3 extends over 14 amino acids. V dropped 5 bases and J dropped 8; count of bases not matched to a gene: 10. CDR1 is SGHNT, CDR2 YENEEA, per germline.

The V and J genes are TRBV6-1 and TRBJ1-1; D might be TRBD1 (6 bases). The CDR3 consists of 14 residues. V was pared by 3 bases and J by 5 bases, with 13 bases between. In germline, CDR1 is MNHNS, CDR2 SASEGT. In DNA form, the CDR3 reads TGTGCCAGCAGTGAGGGACAATATAGGACTGAAGCTTTCTTT. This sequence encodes CASSEGQYRTEAFF.